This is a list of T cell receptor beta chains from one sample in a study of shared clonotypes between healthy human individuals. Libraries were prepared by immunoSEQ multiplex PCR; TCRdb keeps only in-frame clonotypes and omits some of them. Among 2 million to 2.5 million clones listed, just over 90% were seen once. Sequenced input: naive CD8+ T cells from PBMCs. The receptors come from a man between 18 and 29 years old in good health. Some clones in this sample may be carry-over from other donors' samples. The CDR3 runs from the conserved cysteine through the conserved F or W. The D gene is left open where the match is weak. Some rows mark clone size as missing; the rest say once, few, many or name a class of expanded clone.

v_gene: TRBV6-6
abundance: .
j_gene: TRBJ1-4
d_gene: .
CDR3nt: TGTGCCAGCAGAAGCGGACAGAGAAAGTCTGAAAAACTGTTTTTT
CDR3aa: CASRSGQRKSEKLFF

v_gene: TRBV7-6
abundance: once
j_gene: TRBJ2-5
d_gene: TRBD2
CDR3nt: TGTGCCAGCAGCTTACTAGCGGAAACACAAGAGACCCAGTACTTC
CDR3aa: CASSLLAETQETQYF

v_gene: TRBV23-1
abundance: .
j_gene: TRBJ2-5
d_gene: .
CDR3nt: TGCGCCAGCAACCACTCCGCGGGTAAAGAGACCCAGTACTTC
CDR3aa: CASNHSAGKETQYF

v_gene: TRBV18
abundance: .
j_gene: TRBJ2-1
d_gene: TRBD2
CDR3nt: TGTGCCAGCTCCTCAGGCACTAGCGAGTACAATGAGCAGTTCTTC
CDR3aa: CASSSGTSEYNEQFF

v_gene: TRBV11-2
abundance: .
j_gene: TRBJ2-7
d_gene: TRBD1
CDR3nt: TGTGCCAGCAGCTTAGGCCCACCGGACAGGGGACGATTCTACGAGCAGTACTTC
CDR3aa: CASSLGPPDRGRFYEQYF

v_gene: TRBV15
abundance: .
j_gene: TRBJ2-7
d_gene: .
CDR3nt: TGTGCCACCAGCAGAGATTCGGTGGTTAGCCGTCCCTACGAGCAGTACTTC
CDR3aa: CATSRDSVVSRPYEQYF

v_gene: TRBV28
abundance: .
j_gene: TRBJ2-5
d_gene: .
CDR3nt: TGTGCCAGCAGTTTGGTGCAGAACCTTCAAGAGACCCAGTACTTC
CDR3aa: CASSLVQNLQETQYF

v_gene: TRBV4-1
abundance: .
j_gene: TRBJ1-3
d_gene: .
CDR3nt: TGCGCCAGCAGCCAAGATCTTGGCAGGAGAAACACCATATATTTT
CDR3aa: CASSQDLGRRNTIYF

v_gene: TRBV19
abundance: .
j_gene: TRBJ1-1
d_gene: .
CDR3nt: TGTGCCAGTAGTATAAGCTTATTAGGGAACACTGAAGCTTTCTTT
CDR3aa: CASSISLLGNTEAFF

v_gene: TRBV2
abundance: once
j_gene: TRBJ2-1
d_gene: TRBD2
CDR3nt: TGTGCCAGCAGTGGAAGGCCAGGGCTAGCGGGAGACAATGAGCAGTTCTTC
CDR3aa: CASSGRPGLAGDNEQFF

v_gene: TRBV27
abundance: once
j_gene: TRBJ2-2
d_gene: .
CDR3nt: TGTGCCAGCAGTACCCTCCGGGGCCTGCTAAGGGAGCTGTTTTTT
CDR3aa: CASSTLRGLLRELFF

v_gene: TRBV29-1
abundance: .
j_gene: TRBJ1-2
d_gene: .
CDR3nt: TGCAGCGTTGACGGGGGGACCTATGGCTACACCTTC
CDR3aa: CSVDGGTYGYTF

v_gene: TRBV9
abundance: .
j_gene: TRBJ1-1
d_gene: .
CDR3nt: TGTGCCAGCCCGCTCTTTGTGGGGCCACCCCGGGGCACTGAAGCTTTCTTT
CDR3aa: CASPLFVGPPRGTEAFF

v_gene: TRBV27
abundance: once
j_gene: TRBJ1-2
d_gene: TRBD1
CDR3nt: TGTGCCAGCAGTTTAGCCGTGGGACAGAGATTCGATGGCTACACCTTC
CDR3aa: CASSLAVGQRFDGYTF

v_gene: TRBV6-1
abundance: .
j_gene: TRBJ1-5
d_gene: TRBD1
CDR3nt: TGTGCCAGCAGTGAACAAGGGACAGGGGCTCAGCCCCAGCATTTT
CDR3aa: CASSEQGTGAQPQHF

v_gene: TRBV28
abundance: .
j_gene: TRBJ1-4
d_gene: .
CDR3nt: TGTGCCAGCAGTTTATCCGTCCGGGGGCGAAATGAAAAACTGTTTTTT
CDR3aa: CASSLSVRGRNEKLFF

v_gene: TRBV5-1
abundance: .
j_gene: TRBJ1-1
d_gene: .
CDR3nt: TGCGCCAGCAGCTTGAATCCAGGGCCCGTTGAAGCTTTCTTT
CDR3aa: CASSLNPGPVEAFF

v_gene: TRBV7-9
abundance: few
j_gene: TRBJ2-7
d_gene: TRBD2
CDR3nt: TGTGCCAGCAGCCCGGCCGGGGGGAGGAACGAGCAGTACTTC
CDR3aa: CASSPAGGRNEQYF

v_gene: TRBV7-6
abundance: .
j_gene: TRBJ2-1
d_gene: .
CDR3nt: TGTGCCAGCAGTGGGCCAAACAATGAGCAGTTCTTC
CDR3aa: CASSGPNNEQFF

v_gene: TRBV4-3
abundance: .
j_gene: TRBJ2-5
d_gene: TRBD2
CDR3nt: TGCGCCAGCAGCCAAGGCCTAGCGGGTTCCAATATATTACAAGAGACCCAGTACTTC
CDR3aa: CASSQGLAGSNILQETQYF

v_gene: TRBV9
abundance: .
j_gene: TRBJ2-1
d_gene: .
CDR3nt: TGTGCCAGCAGCCCCCGGGGGACGGAGCAGTTCTTC
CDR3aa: CASSPRGTEQFF

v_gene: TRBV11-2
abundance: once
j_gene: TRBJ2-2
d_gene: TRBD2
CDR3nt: TGTGCCAGCAGCCGACAGCTAGCGGGAGACACCGGGGAGCTGTTTTTT
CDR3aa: CASSRQLAGDTGELFF

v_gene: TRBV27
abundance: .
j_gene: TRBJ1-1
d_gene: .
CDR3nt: TGTGCCAGCAGTCTATCCAGGAACACTGAAGCTTTCTTT
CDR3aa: CASSLSRNTEAFF

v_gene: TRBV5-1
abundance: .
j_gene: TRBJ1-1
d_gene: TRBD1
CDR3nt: TGCGCCAGCAACTCATGGACAGGGAAAGGGACTGAAGCTTTCTTT
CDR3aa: CASNSWTGKGTEAFF

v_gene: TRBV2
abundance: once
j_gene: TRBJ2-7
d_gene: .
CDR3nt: TGTGCCAGCAGTGAAGGGTTTGGCCAGACCTACGAGCAGTACTTC
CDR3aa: CASSEGFGQTYEQYF

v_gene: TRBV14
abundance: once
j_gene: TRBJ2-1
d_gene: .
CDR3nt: TGTGCCAGCAGTGTTATGGGAACTGGGCGGGCCAATGAGCAGTTCTTC
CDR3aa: CASSVMGTGRANEQFF

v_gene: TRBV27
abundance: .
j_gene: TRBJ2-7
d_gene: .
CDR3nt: TGTGCCAGCAGTTTCACAGGAGCGCCGGGGGAGCAGTACTTC
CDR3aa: CASSFTGAPGEQYF

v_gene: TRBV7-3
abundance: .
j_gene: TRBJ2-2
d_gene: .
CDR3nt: TGTGCCAGCAGTCCCTCCCCTCCCCCCGGGGAGCTGTTTTTT
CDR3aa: CASSPSPPPGELFF

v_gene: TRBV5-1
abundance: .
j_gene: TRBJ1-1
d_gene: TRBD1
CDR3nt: TGCGCCAGCAGTTACACCGGGACAGGAATGAACACTGAAGCTTTCTTT
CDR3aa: CASSYTGTGMNTEAFF

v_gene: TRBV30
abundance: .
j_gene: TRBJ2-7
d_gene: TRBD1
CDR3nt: TGTGCCTGGAAAATGACAGGGGTGTCGGGCGAGCAGTACTTC
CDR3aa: CAWKMTGVSGEQYF

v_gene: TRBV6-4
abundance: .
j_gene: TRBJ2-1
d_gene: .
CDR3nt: TGTGCCAGCAGTGACTCGCTAGGCGGTGAGCAGTTCTTC
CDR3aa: CASSDSLGGEQFF

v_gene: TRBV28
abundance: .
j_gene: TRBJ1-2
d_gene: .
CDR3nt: TGTGCCAGCAGTTTTTTCCCGCAGGAGGGCTACACCTTC
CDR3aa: CASSFFPQEGYTF

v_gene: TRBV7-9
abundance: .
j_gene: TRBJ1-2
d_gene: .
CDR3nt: TGTGCCAGCAGCCCGGGGCGGGACACTGGCTATGGCTACACCTTC
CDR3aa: CASSPGRDTGYGYTF

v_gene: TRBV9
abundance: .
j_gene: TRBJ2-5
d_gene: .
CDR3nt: TGTGCCAGCAGCGTAGGGGCAGGGGAAGAGACCCAGTACTTC
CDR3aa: CASSVGAGEETQYF

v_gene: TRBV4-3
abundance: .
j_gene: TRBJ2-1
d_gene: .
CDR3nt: TGCGCCAGCAGCCAAGAAGTAGAGTCGAGCAATGAGCAGTTCTTC
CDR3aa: CASSQEVESSNEQFF

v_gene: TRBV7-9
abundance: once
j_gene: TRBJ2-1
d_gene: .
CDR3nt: TGTGCCAGCAGCTTAGTTCTCGTACCTGAGCAGTTCTTC
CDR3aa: CASSLVLVPEQFF

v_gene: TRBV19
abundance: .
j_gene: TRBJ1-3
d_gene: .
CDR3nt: TGTGCCAGTGGAGGGGGAAACACCATATATTTT
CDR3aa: CASGGGNTIYF

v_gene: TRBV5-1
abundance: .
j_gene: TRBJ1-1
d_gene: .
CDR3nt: TGCGCCAGCAGCTTGGACGGGGGTTGGGCTGAAGCTTTCTTT
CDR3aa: CASSLDGGWAEAFF

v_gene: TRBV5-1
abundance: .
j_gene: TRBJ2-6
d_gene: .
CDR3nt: TGCGCCAGCAGCCCTACATTGACCGGGGCTGGGGCCAACGTCCTGACTTTC
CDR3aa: CASSPTLTGAGANVLTF

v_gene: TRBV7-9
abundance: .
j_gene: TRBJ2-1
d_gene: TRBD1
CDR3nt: TGTGCAGATTTGGACCTGGACAGGGGCAATGAGCAGTTCTTC
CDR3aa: CADLDLDRGNEQFF

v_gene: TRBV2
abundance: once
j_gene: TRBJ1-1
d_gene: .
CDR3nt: TGTGCCAGCCACTCAGGGTTCATGAACACTGAAGCTTTCTTT
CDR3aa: CASHSGFMNTEAFF

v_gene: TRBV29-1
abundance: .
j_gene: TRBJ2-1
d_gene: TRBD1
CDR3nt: TGCAGCGTTGATCCGGGACAGGGCTACAATGAGCAGTTCTTC
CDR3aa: CSVDPGQGYNEQFF

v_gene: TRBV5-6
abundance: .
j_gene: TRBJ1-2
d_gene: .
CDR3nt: TGTGCCAGCAGCTTGGGAGGGTTTGGCTACACCTTC
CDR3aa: CASSLGGFGYTF

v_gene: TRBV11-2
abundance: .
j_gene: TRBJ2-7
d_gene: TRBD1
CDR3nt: TGTGCCAGCAGCGGAGGACAGGGGGTAAACGAGCAGTACTTC
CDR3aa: CASSGGQGVNEQYF

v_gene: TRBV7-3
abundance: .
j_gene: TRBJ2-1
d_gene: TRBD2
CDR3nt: TGTGCCAGCAGCCTGGGACTAGCAGGCAATGAGCAGTTCTTC
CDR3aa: CASSLGLAGNEQFF

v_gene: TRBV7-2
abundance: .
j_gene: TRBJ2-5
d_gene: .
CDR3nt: TGTGCCAGCAGCCCAGGGGTTGTGACCCAGTACTTC
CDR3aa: CASSPGVVTQYF

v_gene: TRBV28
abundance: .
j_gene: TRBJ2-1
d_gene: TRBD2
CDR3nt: TGTGCCAGCAGCCCTAGCGGGAGGGAGGCGCAGTTCTTC
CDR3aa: CASSPSGREAQFF

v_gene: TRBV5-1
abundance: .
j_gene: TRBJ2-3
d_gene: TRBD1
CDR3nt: TGCGCCAGCAGCTCTCGGGACAGGGACCCCACAGATACGCAGTATTTT
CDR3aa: CASSSRDRDPTDTQYF

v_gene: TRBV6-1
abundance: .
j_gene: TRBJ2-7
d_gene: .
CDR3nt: TGTGCCAGCAGTGAAGTGATCAAAACCTACGAGCAGTACTTC
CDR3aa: CASSEVIKTYEQYF

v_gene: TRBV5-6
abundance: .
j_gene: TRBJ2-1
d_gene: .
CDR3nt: TGTGCCAGCAGCCTCGGGGTTCCCAATGAGCAGTTCTTC
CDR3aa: CASSLGVPNEQFF

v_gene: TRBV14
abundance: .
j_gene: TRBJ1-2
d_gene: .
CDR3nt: TGTGCCAGCAGCCCTTTGACAGCCGCGGCCAACTATGGCTACACCTTC
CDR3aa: CASSPLTAAANYGYTF

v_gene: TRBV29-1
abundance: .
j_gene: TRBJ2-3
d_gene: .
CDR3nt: TGCAGCGTTGAGCCGACGGGACTCCCCGGGGCTACGCAGTATTTT
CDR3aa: CSVEPTGLPGATQYF

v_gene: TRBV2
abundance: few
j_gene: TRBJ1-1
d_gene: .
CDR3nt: TGTGCCAGCAGTGCTGGGCCCGCTTTCTTT
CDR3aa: CASSAGPAFF

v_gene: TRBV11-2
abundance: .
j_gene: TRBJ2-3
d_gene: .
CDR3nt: TGTGCCAGCAGCTTAGACCATACGATCGCAGATACGCAGTATTTT
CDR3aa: CASSLDHTIADTQYF

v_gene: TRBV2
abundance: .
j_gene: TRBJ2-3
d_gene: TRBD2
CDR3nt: TGTGCCAGCAGTAAGACTAGCGGGTTTGCAGATACGCAGTATTTT
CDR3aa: CASSKTSGFADTQYF

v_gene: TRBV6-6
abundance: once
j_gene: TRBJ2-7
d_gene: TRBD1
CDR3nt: TGTGCCAGCAGCGGCCTGGACAGGGTTCCCTACGAGCAGTACTTC
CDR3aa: CASSGLDRVPYEQYF

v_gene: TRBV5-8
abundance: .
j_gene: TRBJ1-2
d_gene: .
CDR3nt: TGTGCCAGCAGGCCGCCGGGGCCCTATGGCTACACCTTC
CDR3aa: CASRPPGPYGYTF

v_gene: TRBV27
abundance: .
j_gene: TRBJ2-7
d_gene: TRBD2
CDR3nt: TGTGCCAGCAGTTTAAAGCTCGGGGGGGGGCGCTTATACGAGCAGTACTTC
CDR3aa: CASSLKLGGGRLYEQYF

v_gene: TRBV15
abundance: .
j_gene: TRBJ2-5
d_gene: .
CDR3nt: TGTGCCACCAGCACCAACCGGGGTCTGAGGGAGACCCAGTACTTC
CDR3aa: CATSTNRGLRETQYF